The 4 T cell receptor beta chains listed next were all sequenced from one sample in a study of PD-L1 blockade in urothelial cancer. This table comes from immunoSEQ multiplex PCR, and its TCRdb copy is limited to in-frame clones, with some not included. The sample shows about 36,000 clones, roughly 80% of them seen only once. Time point here: peripheral blood 6 weeks after treatment start. The material was PBMCs, obtained around atezolizumab (anti-PD-L1) treatment. The receptor source for this set is a man aged 40-50 years with urothelial cancer.

The genes are TRBV18 and TRBJ1-6; 8 bases map to TRBD1. Unmatched junction bases numbered 7, after V lost 3 bases and J lost 9 bases. Germline V CDR1 and CDR2: KGHSH, LQKENI. The CDR3 is 15 residues long. The CDR3 reads CASSPSGQGSSPLHF. The CDR3 DNA reads as TGTGCCAGCTCACCCTCTGGACAGGGCAGTTCACCCCTCCACTTT.

The chain couples TRBV11-1 to TRBJ1-2; D perhaps matches TRBD1 (5 bases). The V and J ends lost 1 base and 4 bases respectively, with 13 bases between them. Looked up from germline, CDR1 is SGHAT and CDR2 is FQDESV (reference sequence). The CDR3 totals 15 residues. The CDR3 is CASSLGGREGYGYTF. Here the CDR3 DNA reads TGTGCCAGCAGCTTAGGGGGCCGTGAAGGCTATGGCTACACCTTC.

Written as DNA, the CDR3 is TGTGCCAGCAAGGAGCACGCAAGACAGCCCCAGCATTTT. Its protein is CASKEHARQPQHF. The rearrangement links TRBV6-1 to TRBJ1-5; D remains unclear. The length of the CDR3 is 13 residues. V dropped 7 bases and J dropped 7 bases, with 14 bases sitting between them. Germline V gives CDR1 MNHNS, CDR2 SASEGT.

This rearrangement joins TRBV30 to TRBJ1-5, with a possible D match to TRBD1 (5 bases). Germline-derived CDR1 and CDR2 are GTSNPN and SVGIG (reference sequence). The CDR3 sequence is 15 residues long. With 3 bases removed from V and 0 bases from J, the gap between germline ends came to 12 bases. The CDR3 is CAWSSGPFSNQPQHF. The CDR3, as DNA: TGTGCCTGGAGCTCAGGGCCCTTTAGCAATCAGCCCCAGCATTTT.